This TCR beta chain was found in a study of blood T cell repertoires in COVID-19. The method was immunoSEQ multiplex PCR; TCRdb's version includes in-frame clones alone and lacks a portion of them. The sample consists of just over 150,000 clones, about 90% of them appearing once. Losses at the gene ends were 3 bases for V and 2 bases for J; bases not matched to a gene: 11. The CDR3 runs to 17 residues. CDR1 is SGDLS and CDR2 is YYNGEE in the germline V gene. Seattle participants joined during active infection and were tracked over time. The sequence was collected from a man aged 30 to 45 with COVID-19, enrolled during active disease. The rearrangement joins TRBV9 to TRBJ2-7, with TRBD2 matching over 10 bases. Sequenced: peripheral blood. CDR3 sequence (DNA): TGTGCCAGCAGCGCCCAACCGGTCACTAGCGGGGCCTACGAGCAGTACTTC. This sequence encodes CASSAQPVTSGAYEQYF.